One sample yielded the 18 T cell receptor beta chains listed below, sequenced in a study of T cells in Graves' hyperthyroidism and ophthalmopathy. Amplification yielded TCR beta CDR3 regions, with RNA transcripts as the source. In the first-round RT-PCR of the TCR CDR3, the HTBI primer set was used. A single record per CDR3 protein comes from TCRdb applying MiXCR to the multiplex PCR reads. The profile covers some 250,000 distinct CDR3 sequences, with roughly 15% appearing a single time and about an eighth taken by the ten largest. The sample was blood. The receptors come from a woman aged 40-49 years with Graves' hyperthyroidism that later progressed to Graves' ophthalmopathy.

This chain uses TRBV6-4 with TRBJ2-2; D ambiguous. Trimming shortened V by 5 bases and J by 1 base, and 8 bases separated the two germline ends. This CDR3 has 14 residues. Per germline, CDR1 MRHNA and CDR2 SNTAGT. Here the CDR3 DNA reads TGTGCCAGCAGTTTCACGGGGAACACCGGGGAGCTGTTTTTT. Translation gives CASSFTGNTGELFF.

The sample holds a few counts of this clonotype. CDR3 DNA sequence: TGTGCCACCAGTAATTTCGGGCGGGAGGTTCAAGATACGCAGTATTTT. It specifies CATSNFGREVQDTQYF. The chain links TRBV15 to TRBJ2-3; 8 nucleotides match TRBD2. The ends lost 6 bases at V and 5 bases at J; junction bases unmatched: 13. This CDR3 is 16 amino acids long. CDR1 and CDR2 from the germline V gene are LNHNV and YYDKDF (reference sequence). The entire variable domain, with the rest obtained from reference TRBV15 and TRBJ2-3, is as follows: DAMVIQNPRYQVTQFGKPVTLSCSQTLNHNVMYWYQQKSSQAPKLLFHYYDKDFNNEADTPDNFQSRRPNTSFCFLDIRSPGLGDTAMYLCATSNFGREVQDTQYFGPGTRLTVL.

Comments on this clonotype: A much bigger clone sits one base away, suggesting this may be a read error. This chain connects TRBV20-1 to TRBJ2-5; 9 bases agree with TRBD2. J gave up 9 bases and V 0 bases, and 11 bases lay outside the gene matches. The CDR3 has 15 amino acids. Germline V gene sequence: CDR1 DFQATT, CDR2 SNEGSKA (reference sequence). CDR3 coding DNA: TGCAGTGCTAGAGACGCGATTAGCGGGAGACGGTCCCAGTACTTC. This gives the protein CSARDAISGRRSQYF.

This clonotype was seen many times. V and J are TRBV24-1 and TRBJ2-1; 9 bases are shared with TRBD1. This CDR3 has 15 amino acids. Per germline, CDR1 KGHDR and CDR2 SFDVKD. Trimming took 4 bases from V and 9 from J; bases not matched to a gene: 9. The CDR3 is CATSETGQGGIEQFF. CDR3 DNA: TGTGCCACCAGTGAGACGGGACAGGGCGGGATTGAGCAGTTCTTC.

The gene calls are TRBV12-3 or TRBV12-4 and TRBJ2-1; D is unresolved. The CDR3 is 13 amino acids. Trimming removed 2 bases at V and 9 bases at J, with 11 bases between. The CDR3 region is CASSLTPVSEQFF. CDR3 nucleotides: TGTGCCAGCAGTTTAACACCTGTTAGTGAGCAGTTCTTC.

This clonotype was found a few times. The rearrangement links TRBV6-5 to TRBJ2-7; D may be TRBD2 (6 bases). This CDR3 region has 16 residues. The V gene's germline CDR1 is MNHEY and CDR2 SVGAGI. V lost 3 bases and J lost 0, with 15 bases in between. The CDR3: CASSYNRDLSSYEQYF. CDR3 sequence (DNA): TGTGCCAGCAGTTATAACCGGGACTTGAGCTCCTACGAGCAGTACTTC.

This clonotype was detected ten times or more. The V gene is TRBV27, the J gene TRBJ2-7, with D possibly matching TRBD1 (6 bases). The ends were cut back, 6 bases at V and 2 bases at J, with 14 bases in the middle. The CDR3 spans 14 residues. The germline V gene encodes CDR1 MNHEY and CDR2 SMNVEV (reference sequence). The CDR3 spells CASRSHREAYEQYF. The DNA of the CDR3 is TGTGCCAGCAGGAGCCACAGGGAAGCCTACGAGCAGTACTTC.

In its sample, this clonotype was seen a few times. Written as DNA, the CDR3 is TGCAGTGCTAGAGATTTCGGGGCAGAGACCCACAATCAGCCCCAGCATTTT. This translates into CSARDFGAETHNQPQHF. This chain joins TRBV20-1 and TRBJ1-5; D might be TRBD1 (5 bases). Germline V gene data show CDR1 as DFQATT and CDR2 as SNEGSKA (reference sequence). The CDR3 is made up of 17 amino acids. The V end was cut by 0 bases, the J end by 3 bases, with 18 bases between.

This clonotype was counted many times. V gene TRBV9 combines with J gene TRBJ2-7, with 7 bases matching TRBD2. The trim removed 0 bases at V and 4 bases at J, leaving 7 bases unmatched. Per germline, CDR1 SGDLS and CDR2 YYNGEE. The CDR3 spans 15 residues. CDR3 nucleotide sequence: TGTGCCAGCAGCGTAGGCGGCGGGAGTACTTACGAGCAGTACTTC. Translation: CASSVGGGSTYEQYF.

The chain combines TRBV20-1 with TRBJ2-4, with TRBD1 matching 7 bases. Germline loops: CDR1 DFQATT, CDR2 SNEGSKA (reference sequence). Trimming at V came to 3 bases and at J to 0 bases, leaving 11 bases not matched to a gene. The CDR3 length is 17 residues. The chain's CDR3 is CSAREQGKRGAKNIQYF. The CDR3 DNA sequence: TGCAGTGCTAGGGAACAGGGGAAGCGAGGAGCCAAAAACATTCAGTACTTC.

This clonotype appeared many times. The chain employs TRBV5-1 and TRBJ2-3; 9 positions agree with TRBD2. Germline V CDR1 and CDR2: SGHRS, YFSETQ. CDR3 length: 16 residues. Trimming at V came to 0 bases and at J to 3 bases, leaving 5 bases not matched to a gene. The CDR3 DNA is TGCGCCAGCAGCTTGGGTAGCGGGAGTGGTACAGATACGCAGTATTTT. Protein: CASSLGSGSGTDTQYF. The full variable domain, with the rest looked up from reference TRBV5-1 and TRBJ2-3, is KAGVTQTPRYLIKTRGQQVTLSCSPISGHRSVSWYQQTPGQGLQFLFEYFSETQRNKGNFPGRFSGRQFSNSRSEMNVSTLELGDSALYLCASSLGSGSGTDTQYFGPGTRLTVL.

The CDR3 nucleotides are TGCAGCGTGGCTACTACTCCCTACGAGCAGTACTTC. Encoded protein: CSVATTPYEQYF. The chain is built from TRBV29-1 and TRBJ2-7; D is undetermined. V was clipped by 6 bases and J by 2 bases, with 11 bases between them. The CDR3 is 12 residues long. The germline V gene encodes CDR1 SQVTM and CDR2 ANQGSEA.

The chain employs TRBV12-3 or TRBV12-4 and TRBJ2-7, with 7 bases lining up with TRBD2. J was trimmed by 3 bases and V by 6 bases; bases with no gene match: 11. CDR3 size: 15 residues. The CDR3 region is CASSPRGAGVYEQYF. The CDR3 region has the DNA TGTGCCAGCAGCCCCCGAGGGGCGGGGGTCTACGAGCAGTACTTC.

This clonotype was found many times. This chain links TRBV12-3 or TRBV12-4 with TRBJ1-2; a weak D match, TRBD1 (5 bases). This CDR3 has 16 residues. Between the trimmed V and J ends, which lost 6 bases and 8 bases, there was a span of 25 bases. The CDR3 spells CASSQGRGRSRLGYTF. The CDR3 DNA is TGTGCCAGCAGCCAAGGAAGGGGACGTAGCCGGTTGGGCTACACCTTC.

This clonotype came up many times. This sequence joins TRBV6-2 or TRBV6-3 and TRBJ2-7; 10 bases align to TRBD2. Germline lookup yields CDR1 MNHEY and CDR2 SVGEGT. The CDR3 has 15 residues. Trimming at V came to 5 bases and at J to 2 bases, leaving 6 bases not matched to a gene. The CDR3 here is CASSTSSGRAYEQYF. The CDR3, as DNA: TGTGCCAGCAGTACTTCTAGCGGGAGAGCCTACGAGCAGTACTTC.

This clonotype was recorded at least ten times. The CDR3 here is CASRPVTSGKDLKNIQYF. CDR3 nucleotide sequence: TGTGCCAGCAGGCCTGTTACTAGCGGGAAGGATTTAAAAAACATTCAGTACTTC. The chain couples TRBV28 to TRBJ2-4; 10 positions match TRBD2. This CDR3 spans 18 amino acids. Germline lookup yields CDR1 MDHEN and CDR2 SYDVKM. V was clipped by 6 bases and J by 4 bases; unmatched bases: 15. Full variable domain (missing parts from reference TRBV28 and TRBJ2-4): DVKVTQSSRYLVKRTGEKVFLECVQDMDHENMFWYRQDPGLGLRLIYFSYDVKMKEKGDIPEGYSVSREKKERFSLILESASTNQTSMYLCASRPVTSGKDLKNIQYFGAGTRLSVL.

This clonotype turned up a few times. The chain recombines TRBV6-2 or TRBV6-3 with TRBJ1-2, with D uncertain. There are 13 residues in the CDR3. Per germline, CDR1 MNHEY and CDR2 SVGEGT. The V gene lost 4 bases and the J gene lost 8 bases, with 14 bases spanning the gap. The CDR3 reads CASSSGSVGGYTF. CDR3 nucleotides: TGTGCCAGCAGTTCGGGTTCCGTAGGAGGCTACACCTTC.

This clonotype appeared many times. The chain employs TRBV27 and TRBJ1-1, with TRBD1 as a possible D gene (5 bases). CDR1 MNHEY and CDR2 SMNVEV come from the germline V gene (reference sequence). V dropped 0 bases and J dropped 1 base, with 9 bases sitting between them. The length of the CDR3 is 15 residues. The CDR3 spells CASSLSWRGNTEAFF. DNA of the CDR3: TGTGCCAGCAGTTTATCGTGGAGGGGGAACACTGAAGCTTTCTTT.